Following are 14 T cell receptor beta chains from one sample sequenced in a study of cytomegalovirus exposure and HLA in healthy donors. In the PCR, 60 Vbeta and 13 Jbeta primers were used. Method: immunoSEQ multiplex PCR; TCRdb's copy keeps in-frame clones and lacks some. Among some 130,000 clones listed, around three quarters were seen once. The specimen sequenced was PBMCs. These TCRs come from a male donor in good health and CMV-seronegative.

J is TRBJ2-7 and V is TRBV7-6; the D gene is possibly TRBD2 (6 bases). V was cut by 6 bases and J by 6 bases, with 21 bases left in between. Germline V lookup: CDR1 SGHVS, CDR2 FNYEAQ. The CDR3 totals 15 residues. Written as DNA, the CDR3 is TGTGCCAGCAGGTCCGCAGCGGGTAGTAAGGGCGAGCAGTACTTC. Its translation is CASRSAAGSKGEQYF.

This rearrangement joins TRBV11-2 to TRBJ1-5; perhaps TRBD1 as D (6 bases). CDR3 length: 15 amino acids. The V end was cut by 5 bases, the J end by 4 bases, with 15 bases between. The germline gives CDR1 SGHAT, CDR2 FQNNGV. The CDR3 reads CASSRSGGGNQPQHF. The CDR3, as DNA: TGTGCCAGCAGCCGCTCGGGAGGGGGTAATCAGCCCCAGCATTTT.

This rearrangement joins TRBV6-1 to TRBJ1-2; D call uncertain. V was cut by 0 bases and J by 8 bases, with 10 bases left in between. CDR3 length: 13 residues. CDR1 and CDR2 (germline): MNHNS, SASEGT. The CDR3 sequence: CASSEAYRDGYTF. The CDR3 nucleotides read TGTGCCAGCAGTGAAGCGTACAGAGACGGCTACACCTTC.

This clone was observed a single time. Here the CDR3 DNA reads TGTGCCAGTAGTGCGCTAGCGGGAGAGTTATACGAGCAGTACTTC. Amino acid sequence: CASSALAGELYEQYF. The rearrangement uses TRBV19 and TRBJ2-5, with 10 bases aligning to TRBD2. The better agreement between TRBJ2-7 and the DNA end casts doubt on the J call. The germline V gene encodes CDR1 LNHDA and CDR2 SQIVND (reference sequence). The CDR3 loop spans 15 amino acids.

The J gene is TRBJ1-1, the V gene TRBV11-2; TRBD1 might be the D (5 bases). This CDR3 has 16 amino acids. Germline CDR1 SGHAT, CDR2 FQNNGV. V lost 3 bases and J 3 bases, leaving 17 bases between the germline ends. CDR3 sequence reads: CASSFSRGGKDTEAFF. CDR3 coding DNA: TGTGCCAGCAGCTTCAGTCGGGGGGGGAAGGACACTGAAGCTTTCTTT.

As DNA, the CDR3 is TGTGCCAGCAGCGTAGATGCGCTCACAGATACGCAGTATTTT. Translated, it gives CASSVDALTDTQYF. The V gene is TRBV9, the J gene TRBJ2-3; no firm D call. V shed 0 bases and J shed 2 bases, with 7 bases lying between them. CDR3 length equals 14 residues. Germline-derived CDR1 and CDR2 are SGDLS and YYNGEE.

The chain uses TRBV5-6 and TRBJ1-1; maybe TRBD1 (5 bases). The CDR3 is 13 amino acids. The V end lost 4 bases, the J end lost 2 bases, and 9 bases lay between the germline ends. Looked up from germline, CDR1 is SGHDT and CDR2 is YYEEEE. This chain's CDR3 is CASSARANTEAFF. The CDR3 DNA follows: TGTGCCAGCAGCGCCAGGGCCAACACTGAAGCTTTCTTT.

The chain combines TRBV27 with TRBJ1-5, with D possibly TRBD1 on 5 matching bases. V lost 2 bases to trimming and J lost 6 bases, with 8 bases between them. The germline gives CDR1 MNHEY, CDR2 SMNVEV (reference sequence). The length of the CDR3 is 13 residues. CDR3 protein: CASSLGAVQPQHF. In nucleotides, the CDR3 is TGTGCCAGCAGTTTAGGGGCGGTTCAGCCCCAGCATTTT.

This chain connects TRBV30 to TRBJ2-7, with TRBD2 matching 10 bases. CDR3 size: 22 residues. With 0 bases clipped from V and 3 bases from J, the junction kept 26 bases outside the gene matches. CDR1 is GTSNPN and CDR2 is SVGIG in the germline V gene (reference sequence). CDR3 in DNA: TGTGCCTGGAGTGTAAGGCTCCTAGCGGGGGATAGCCGGACCCCATTCAACTACGAGCAGTACTTC. Its translation: CAWSVRLLAGDSRTPFNYEQYF. The whole variable domain, remainder taken from reference TRBV30 and TRBJ2-7, is SQTIHQWPATLVQPVGSPLSLECTVEGTSNPNLYWYRQAAGRGLQLLFYSVGIGQISSEVPQNLSASRPQDRQFILSSKKLLLSDSGFYLCAWSVRLLAGDSRTPFNYEQYFGPGTRLTVT.

This chain connects TRBV10-3 to TRBJ2-1; D uncertain. The CDR3 contains 11 residues. CDR1 and CDR2 from the germline V gene are ENHRY and SYGVKD. V was pared by 8 bases and J by 9 bases, with 11 bases between. CDR3 amino acids: CAILSGGEQFF. CDR3 nucleotides: TGTGCCATCCTAAGTGGCGGTGAGCAGTTCTTC.

V is TRBV11-2 and J is TRBJ1-1; no clear D. This CDR3 contains 13 residues. The germline V gene has CDR1 SGHAT and CDR2 FQNNGV. V lost 1 base and J lost 4, with 7 bases in between. The CDR3 reads CASSLVLATEAFF. In nucleotides, the CDR3 is TGTGCCAGCAGCTTAGTCCTGGCCACTGAAGCTTTCTTT.

The rearrangement links TRBV20-1 to TRBJ1-2; possible D gene TRBD1, 6 bases. V dropped 6 bases and J dropped 5 bases, with 10 bases sitting between them. Germline V gives CDR1 DFQATT, CDR2 SNEGSKA (reference sequence). The CDR3 is 11 residues long. The CDR3 bases are TGCAGTGCCAGGGGCCCTTATGGCTACACCTTC. Protein sequence: CSARGPYGYTF.

Of note for this clone: The same CDR3 arises from other DNA sequences in this sample as well. The chain has TRBV9 and TRBJ2-5; possible D gene TRBD2, 5 bases. Germline CDR1 and CDR2: SGDLS and YYNGEE. This CDR3 is built from 12 residues. V was clipped by 0 bases and J by 5 bases, with 5 bases between them. CDR3 sequence (DNA): TGTGCCAGCAGCGTAGGCGGGGAGACCCAGTACTTC. Its protein is CASSVGGETQYF. The full variable domain, rest sourced from reference TRBV9 and TRBJ2-5, is DSGVTQTPKHLITATGQRVTLRCSPRSGDLSVYWYQQSLDQGLQFLIQYYNGEERAKGNILERFSAQQFPDLHSELNLSSLELGDSALYFCASSVGGETQYFGPGTRLLVL.

This rearrangement joins TRBV28 to TRBJ1-2, with D possibly TRBD1 on 6 matching bases. CDR1 is MDHEN, CDR2 SYDVKM, per germline. The CDR3 covers 15 residues. Trimming pared 2 bases from V and 5 bases from J, leaving 15 bases between. The CDR3 DNA is TGTGCCAGCAGTTTAAGCGGGGGGCTTCCATATGGCTACACCTTC. This encodes CASSLSGGLPYGYTF.